Listed below are T cell receptor beta chains from one sample, sequenced in a study of blood T cell repertoires in COVID-19. Using immunoSEQ multiplex PCR, the repertoire was profiled, and TCRdb retains in-frame clones only, with some absent. The table includes around 190,000 clones, around 90% detected once. The material sequenced was PBMCs or T cells enriched from blood (not recorded which). The receptors here all came from a woman under 30 who had recovered from COVID-19. Both conserved end residues are part of each CDR3. The order of the fields is J gene, clone size, D gene, V gene, CDR3 protein, CDR3 DNA. D genes are given only for firm matches. Where a row states a size, it is once, few, many or the class of an expanded clone; other rows omit it.

j_call: TRBJ2-1; clone_size: .; d_call: .; v_call: TRBV6-5; cdr3_aa: CASSPGFNEQFF; cdr3_nt: TGTGCCAGCAGTCCAGGGTTCAATGAGCAGTTCTTC
j_call: TRBJ2-5; clone_size: .; d_call: .; v_call: TRBV7-3; cdr3_aa: CASSSIPQETQYF; cdr3_nt: TGTGCCAGCAGCTCCATCCCACAAGAGACCCAGTACTTC
j_call: TRBJ2-7; clone_size: .; d_call: TRBD1; v_call: TRBV19; cdr3_aa: CASRETGGPSYEQYF; cdr3_nt: TGTGCCAGTAGGGAAACAGGGGGTCCGTCCTACGAGCAGTACTTC
j_call: TRBJ2-5; clone_size: .; d_call: .; v_call: TRBV20-1; cdr3_aa: CSASGAGRTGTQYF; cdr3_nt: TGCAGTGCTAGTGGCGCGGGGCGCACCGGGACCCAGTACTTC
j_call: TRBJ1-1; clone_size: .; d_call: .; v_call: TRBV7-9; cdr3_aa: CASSPRRTEQNTEAFF; cdr3_nt: TGTGCCAGCAGCCCGAGAAGGACAGAGCAGAACACTGAAGCTTTCTTT
j_call: TRBJ1-6; clone_size: .; d_call: TRBD1; v_call: TRBV19; cdr3_aa: CASRTGGASNSPLHF; cdr3_nt: TGTGCCTCACGGACAGGGGGCGCATCTAATTCACCCCTCCACTTT
j_call: TRBJ1-1; clone_size: few; d_call: .; v_call: TRBV7-3; cdr3_aa: CASSLDRYTEAFF; cdr3_nt: TGTGCCAGCAGCTTAGACAGATACACTGAAGCTTTCTTT
j_call: TRBJ2-1; clone_size: once; d_call: TRBD2; v_call: TRBV6-5; cdr3_aa: CASRLTSDAYNEQFF; cdr3_nt: TGTGCCAGCAGGCTGACTAGCGACGCCTACAATGAGCAGTTCTTC
j_call: TRBJ2-7; clone_size: .; d_call: TRBD2; v_call: TRBV7-8; cdr3_aa: CASSLGSGASSYEQYF; cdr3_nt: TGTGCCAGCAGCTTAGGCAGCGGGGCGAGCTCCTACGAGCAGTACTTC
j_call: TRBJ2-1; clone_size: .; d_call: TRBD1; v_call: TRBV6-5; cdr3_aa: CASSLTGGRQFF; cdr3_nt: TGTGCCAGCAGTCTCACAGGGGGGCGGCAGTTCTTC
j_call: TRBJ2-2; clone_size: .; d_call: .; v_call: TRBV7-3; cdr3_aa: CASADGSTGELFF; cdr3_nt: TGTGCCTCCGCGGACGGGAGCACCGGGGAGCTGTTTTTT
j_call: TRBJ2-7; clone_size: .; d_call: TRBD1; v_call: TRBV5-4; cdr3_aa: CASSWDSSYEQYF; cdr3_nt: TGTGCCAGCAGCTGGGACAGCTCCTACGAGCAGTACTTC
j_call: TRBJ1-1; clone_size: .; d_call: .; v_call: TRBV5-5; cdr3_aa: CASSFGRGGNTEAFF; cdr3_nt: TGTGCCAGCAGCTTTGGCCGCGGGGGGAACACTGAAGCTTTCTTT
j_call: TRBJ2-7; clone_size: few; d_call: TRBD2; v_call: TRBV2; cdr3_aa: CASSELGAGGREQYF; cdr3_nt: TGTGCCAGCAGTGAATTGGGTGCGGGAGGTCGCGAGCAGTACTTC
j_call: TRBJ1-1; clone_size: .; d_call: .; v_call: TRBV2; cdr3_aa: CASSPTGVNTEAFF; cdr3_nt: TGTGCCAGCAGCCCGACCGGAGTGAACACTGAAGCTTTCTTT
j_call: TRBJ2-1; clone_size: .; d_call: TRBD2; v_call: TRBV6-5; cdr3_aa: CASRTLAGGYNEQFF; cdr3_nt: TGTGCCAGCAGGACCCTAGCGGGGGGCTACAATGAGCAGTTCTTC
j_call: TRBJ1-6; clone_size: .; d_call: TRBD1; v_call: TRBV6-5; cdr3_aa: CASRTGVNSPLHF; cdr3_nt: TGTGCCAGCAGGACAGGGGTTAATTCACCCCTCCACTTT
j_call: TRBJ1-2; clone_size: once; d_call: TRBD1; v_call: TRBV29-1; cdr3_aa: CSVAGTGLELSYGYTF; cdr3_nt: TGCAGCGTTGCTGGGACAGGGTTGGAATTATCCTATGGCTACACCTTC
j_call: TRBJ2-5; clone_size: .; d_call: .; v_call: TRBV28; cdr3_aa: CASSWTGDGAEGEETQYF; cdr3_nt: TGTGCCAGCAGTTGGACCGGGGACGGCGCAGAGGGGGAAGAGACCCAGTACTTC
j_call: TRBJ2-6; clone_size: .; d_call: .; v_call: TRBV7-2; cdr3_aa: CASSADRRASGANVLTF; cdr3_nt: TGTGCCAGCAGCGCGGACAGAAGAGCCTCTGGGGCCAACGTCCTGACTTTC
j_call: TRBJ2-6; clone_size: .; d_call: TRBD1; v_call: TRBV18; cdr3_aa: CASSPPGRGISGANVLTF; cdr3_nt: TGTGCCAGCTCACCCCCGGGCAGGGGGATCTCTGGGGCCAACGTCCTGACTTTC
j_call: TRBJ1-2; clone_size: few; d_call: TRBD1; v_call: TRBV7-9; cdr3_aa: CASSLGQGELYTF; cdr3_nt: TGTGCCAGCAGCTTAGGACAGGGGGAACTCTACACCTTC
j_call: TRBJ1-2; clone_size: .; d_call: TRBD1; v_call: TRBV18; cdr3_aa: CASSPTRGREANYGYTF; cdr3_nt: TGTGCCAGCTCACCAACCAGGGGGCGCGAGGCTAACTATGGCTACACCTTC
j_call: TRBJ1-4; clone_size: once; d_call: TRBD1; v_call: TRBV28; cdr3_aa: CASSEGDSINEKLFF; cdr3_nt: TGTGCCAGCAGTGAAGGGGACAGTATTAATGAAAAACTGTTTTTT
j_call: TRBJ2-2; clone_size: once; d_call: TRBD2; v_call: TRBV3-1/TRBV3-2; cdr3_aa: CASSQGTSGVGGELFF; cdr3_nt: TGTGCCAGCAGCCAAGGGACTAGCGGGGTTGGCGGGGAGCTGTTTTTT
j_call: TRBJ2-1; clone_size: .; d_call: .; v_call: TRBV3-1/TRBV3-2; cdr3_aa: CASSPPKAVSYNEQFF; cdr3_nt: TGTGCCAGCAGCCCACCGAAGGCGGTCTCCTACAATGAGCAGTTCTTC
j_call: TRBJ1-1; clone_size: .; d_call: .; v_call: TRBV6-4; cdr3_aa: CASSLWRYTEAFF; cdr3_nt: TGTGCCAGCAGCCTTTGGAGGTACACTGAAGCTTTCTTT
j_call: TRBJ1-3; clone_size: .; d_call: TRBD1; v_call: TRBV18; cdr3_aa: CASSPINTGTAGNTIYF; cdr3_nt: TGTGCCAGCTCACCAATAAACACCGGGACAGCTGGAAACACCATATATTTT
j_call: TRBJ2-7; clone_size: once; d_call: .; v_call: TRBV19; cdr3_aa: CASSPEQALEQYF; cdr3_nt: TGTGCCAGTAGTCCGGAACAGGCGCTCGAGCAGTACTTC
j_call: TRBJ2-5; clone_size: .; d_call: .; v_call: TRBV5-1; cdr3_aa: CASSSQGLVGETQYF; cdr3_nt: TGCGCCAGCAGCTCACAGGGTCTTGTCGGGGAGACCCAGTACTTC
j_call: TRBJ2-2; clone_size: .; d_call: .; v_call: TRBV4-1; cdr3_aa: CASSSVEGPGELFF; cdr3_nt: TGCGCCAGCAGCTCAGTTGAGGGCCCCGGGGAGCTGTTTTTT
j_call: TRBJ1-1; clone_size: once; d_call: .; v_call: TRBV19; cdr3_aa: CASKVQGGTEAFF; cdr3_nt: TGTGCCAGTAAAGTTCAGGGCGGAACTGAAGCTTTCTTT
j_call: TRBJ1-5; clone_size: .; d_call: .; v_call: TRBV7-9; cdr3_aa: CASSFSGTHQPQHF; cdr3_nt: TGTGCCAGCAGCTTTTCCGGGACACATCAGCCCCAGCATTTT
j_call: TRBJ1-4; clone_size: medium-sized; d_call: .; v_call: TRBV5-1; cdr3_aa: CASSLWGRSSTNEKLFF; cdr3_nt: TGCGCCAGCAGCTTGTGGGGCAGGTCTTCAACTAATGAAAAACTGTTTTTT
j_call: TRBJ2-7; clone_size: once; d_call: TRBD2; v_call: TRBV5-6; cdr3_aa: CASSLGRESSYEQYF; cdr3_nt: TGTGCCAGCAGCTTGGGGCGGGAGAGCTCCTACGAGCAGTACTTC